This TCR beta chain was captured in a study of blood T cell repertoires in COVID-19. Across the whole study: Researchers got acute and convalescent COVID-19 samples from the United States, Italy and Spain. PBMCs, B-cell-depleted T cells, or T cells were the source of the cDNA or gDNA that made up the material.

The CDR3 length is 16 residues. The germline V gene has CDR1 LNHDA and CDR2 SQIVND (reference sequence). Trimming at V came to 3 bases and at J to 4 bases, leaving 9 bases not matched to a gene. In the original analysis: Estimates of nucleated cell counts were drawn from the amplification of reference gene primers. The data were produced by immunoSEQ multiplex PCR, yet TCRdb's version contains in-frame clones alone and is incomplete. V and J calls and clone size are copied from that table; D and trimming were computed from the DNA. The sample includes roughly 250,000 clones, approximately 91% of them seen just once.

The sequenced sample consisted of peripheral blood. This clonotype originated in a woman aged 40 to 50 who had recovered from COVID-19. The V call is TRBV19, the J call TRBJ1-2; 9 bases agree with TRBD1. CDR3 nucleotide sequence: TGTGCCAGTAGTATCTCCTCACCGGGACAGGGCTATGGCTACACCTTC. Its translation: CASSISSPGQGYGYTF.